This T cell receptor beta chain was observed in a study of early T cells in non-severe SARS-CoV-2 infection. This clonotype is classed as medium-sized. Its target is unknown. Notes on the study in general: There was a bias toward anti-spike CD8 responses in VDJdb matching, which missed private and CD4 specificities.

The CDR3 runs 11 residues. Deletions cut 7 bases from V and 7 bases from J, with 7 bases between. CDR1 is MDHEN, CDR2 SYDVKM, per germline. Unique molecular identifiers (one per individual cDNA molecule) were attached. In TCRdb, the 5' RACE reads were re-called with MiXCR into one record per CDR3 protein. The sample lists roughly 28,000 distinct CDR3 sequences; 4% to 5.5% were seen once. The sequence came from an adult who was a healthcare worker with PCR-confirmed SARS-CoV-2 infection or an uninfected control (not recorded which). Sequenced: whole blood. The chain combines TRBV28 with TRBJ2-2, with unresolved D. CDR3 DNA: TGTGCCAGCAATCTTTACGGGGAGCTGTTTTTT. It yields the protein CASNLYGELFF.